Included here is one T cell receptor beta chain sequence, with context. Antigen specificity is unknown. TCR beta sequencing covered blood CD8+ and CD4+ T cells. This sample is part of a study of CD8 T cells in Susac syndrome. Study-wide findings and caveats: By the study's own acknowledgment, its TCR sequencing and HLA analysis included relatively few individuals.

The V and J ends lost 0 bases and 9 bases respectively, with 8 bases between them. Germline CDR1 and CDR2: SGHRS and YFSETQ. This CDR3 spans 12 amino acids. The RNA input was roughly 0.45 to 1 ug, and it was reverse transcribed with random hexamers. Amplification of TCR beta CDR3 across 54 Vbeta and 13 Jbeta was performed with immunoSEQ multiplex PCR. TCRdb itself ran the immunoSEQ multiplex PCR reads through MiXCR, one entry per CDR3 protein. The sample yields a few hundred thousand distinct CDR3 sequences, around 93% seen once. This chain connects TRBV5-1 to TRBJ2-3; no clear D gene. This receptor was taken from a human donor with multiple sclerosis. Sequenced sample: CD4+ T cells from PBMCs. CDR3 DNA sequence: TGCGCCAGCAGCTTGGGGTCCTTGACGCAGTATTTT. Encoded protein: CASSLGSLTQYF.